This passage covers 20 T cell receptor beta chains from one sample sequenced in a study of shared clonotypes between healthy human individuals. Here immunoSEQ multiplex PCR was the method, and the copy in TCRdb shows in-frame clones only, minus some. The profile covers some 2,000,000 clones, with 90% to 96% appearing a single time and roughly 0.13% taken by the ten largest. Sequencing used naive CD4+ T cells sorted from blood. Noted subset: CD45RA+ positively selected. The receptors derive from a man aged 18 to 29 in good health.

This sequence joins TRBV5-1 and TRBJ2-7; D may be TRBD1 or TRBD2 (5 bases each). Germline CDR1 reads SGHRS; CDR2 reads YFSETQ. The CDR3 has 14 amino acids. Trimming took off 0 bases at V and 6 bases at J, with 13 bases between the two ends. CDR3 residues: CASSLEPGPGEQYF. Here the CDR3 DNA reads TGCGCCAGCAGCTTGGAACCGGGACCGGGCGAGCAGTACTTC.

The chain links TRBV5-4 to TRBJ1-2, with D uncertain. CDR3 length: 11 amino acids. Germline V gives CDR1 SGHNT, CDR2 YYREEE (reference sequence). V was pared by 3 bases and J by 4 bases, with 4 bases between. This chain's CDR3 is CASSSIYGYTF. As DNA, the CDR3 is TGTGCCAGCAGCTCAATCTATGGCTACACCTTC.

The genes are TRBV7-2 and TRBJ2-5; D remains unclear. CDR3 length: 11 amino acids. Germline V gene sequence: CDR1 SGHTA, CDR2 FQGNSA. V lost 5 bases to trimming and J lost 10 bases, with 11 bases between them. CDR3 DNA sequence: TGTGCCAGCAGCGCCTTTCCTGGCCAGTACTTC. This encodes CASSAFPGQYF.

The CDR3 DNA reads as TGCGCCAGCAGCTTGGAGGGCAGGGGGCCAACTGAAGCTTTCTTT. Amino acids: CASSLEGRGPTEAFF. The V and J genes are TRBV5-1 and TRBJ1-1, with TRBD1 matching over 8 bases. CDR1 is SGHRS, CDR2 YFSETQ, per germline. J was trimmed by 5 bases and V by 0 bases; bases with no gene match: 6. The CDR3 is 15 residues long.

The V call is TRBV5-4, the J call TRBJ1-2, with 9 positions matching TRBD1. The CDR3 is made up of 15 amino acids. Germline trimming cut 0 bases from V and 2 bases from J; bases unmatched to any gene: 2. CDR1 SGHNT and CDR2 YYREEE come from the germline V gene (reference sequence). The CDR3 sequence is CASSLEGTGNYGYTF. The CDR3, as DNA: TGTGCCAGCAGCTTGGAAGGGACAGGGAACTATGGCTACACCTTC. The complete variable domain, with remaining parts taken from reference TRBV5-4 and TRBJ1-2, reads ETGVTQSPTHLIKTRGQQVTLRCSSQSGHNTVSWYQQALGQGPQFIFQYYREEENGRGNFPPRFSGLQFPNYSSELNVNALELDDSALYLCASSLEGTGNYGYTFGSGTRLTVV.

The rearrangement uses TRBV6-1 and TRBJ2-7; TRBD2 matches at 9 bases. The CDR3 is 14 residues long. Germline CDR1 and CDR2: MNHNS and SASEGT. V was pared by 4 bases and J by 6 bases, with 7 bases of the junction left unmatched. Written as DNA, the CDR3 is TGTGCCAGCAGTGCCCGAGGACTAGCGATCGAGCAGTACTTC. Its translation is CASSARGLAIEQYF.

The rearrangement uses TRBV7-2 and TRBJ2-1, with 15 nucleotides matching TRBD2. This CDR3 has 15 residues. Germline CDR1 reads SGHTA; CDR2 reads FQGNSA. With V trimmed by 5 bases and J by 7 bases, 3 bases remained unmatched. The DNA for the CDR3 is TGTGCCAGCAGCCGAGGGACTAGCGGGAGGAATGAGCAGTTCTTC. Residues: CASSRGTSGRNEQFF. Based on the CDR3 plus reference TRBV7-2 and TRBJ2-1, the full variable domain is GAGVSQSPSNKVTEKGKDVELRCDPISGHTALYWYRQSLGQGLEFLIYFQGNSAPDKSGLPSDRFSAERTGGSVSTLTIQRTQQEDSAVYLCASSRGTSGRNEQFFGPGTRLTVL.

This chain's CDR3 is CASSPDNPRQYF. The CDR3, as DNA: TGTGCCAGCAGTCCAGACAACCCTCGGCAGTACTTC. The chain has TRBV2 and TRBJ2-7, with D hard to call. Germline CDR1 is SNHLY and CDR2 is FYNNEI. The V and J ends lost 5 bases and 9 bases respectively, with 14 bases between them. The CDR3 runs 12 residues.

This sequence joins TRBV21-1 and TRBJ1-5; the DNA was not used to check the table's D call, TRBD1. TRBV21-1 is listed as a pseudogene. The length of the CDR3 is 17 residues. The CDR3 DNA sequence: TGTGCCAGCAGCAAAGCGCTAGGACAGGGATTTTATCAGCCCCAGCATTTT. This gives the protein CASSKALGQGFYQPQHF.

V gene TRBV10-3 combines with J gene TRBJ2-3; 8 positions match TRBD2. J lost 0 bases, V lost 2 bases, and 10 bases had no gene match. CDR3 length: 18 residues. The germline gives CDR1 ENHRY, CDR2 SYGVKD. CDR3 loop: CAISEKTKAGASTDTQYF. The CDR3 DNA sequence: TGTGCCATCAGTGAGAAAACTAAAGCGGGGGCTAGCACAGATACGCAGTATTTT.

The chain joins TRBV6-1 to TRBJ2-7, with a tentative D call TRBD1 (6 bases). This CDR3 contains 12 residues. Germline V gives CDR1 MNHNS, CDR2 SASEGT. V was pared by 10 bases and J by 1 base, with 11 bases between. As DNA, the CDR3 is TGTGCCACCAAGGGGGATTCCTACGAGCAGTACTTC. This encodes CATKGDSYEQYF.

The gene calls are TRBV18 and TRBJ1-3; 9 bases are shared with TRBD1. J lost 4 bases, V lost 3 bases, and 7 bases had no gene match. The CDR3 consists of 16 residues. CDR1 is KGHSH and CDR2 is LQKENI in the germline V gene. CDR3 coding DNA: TGTGCCAGCTCACCGGGACCGGGACAGGGCGGAAACACCATATATTTT. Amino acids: CASSPGPGQGGNTIYF.

CDR3 in DNA: TGTGCCAGCAGTTTAAGTACGCAGGGGTGGACCGGGGAGCTGTTTTTT. Translation gives CASSLSTQGWTGELFF. The chain carries TRBV27 and TRBJ2-2; possibly TRBD1 for D (6 bases). CDR3 size: 16 residues. In germline, CDR1 is MNHEY, CDR2 SMNVEV (reference sequence). Trimming took 2 bases from V and 5 from J, leaving 15 bases between them.

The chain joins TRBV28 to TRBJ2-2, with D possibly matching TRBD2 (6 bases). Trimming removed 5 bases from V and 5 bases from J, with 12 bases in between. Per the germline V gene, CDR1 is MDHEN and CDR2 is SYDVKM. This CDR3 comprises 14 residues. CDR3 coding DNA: TGTGCCAGCAGTGGAGGCCGGGGGACCGGGGAGCTGTTTTTT. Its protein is CASSGGRGTGELFF.

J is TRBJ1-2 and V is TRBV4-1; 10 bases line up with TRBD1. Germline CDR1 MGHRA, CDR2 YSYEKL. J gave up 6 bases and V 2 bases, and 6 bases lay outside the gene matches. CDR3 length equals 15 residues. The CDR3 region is CASSQPGQGKDGYTF. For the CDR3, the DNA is TGCGCCAGCAGCCAACCGGGACAGGGGAAGGATGGCTACACCTTC.

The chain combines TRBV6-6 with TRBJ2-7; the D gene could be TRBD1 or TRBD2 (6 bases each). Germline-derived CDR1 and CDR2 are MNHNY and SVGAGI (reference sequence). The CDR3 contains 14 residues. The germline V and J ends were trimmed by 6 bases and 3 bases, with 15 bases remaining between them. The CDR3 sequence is CASRSPRGLYEQYF. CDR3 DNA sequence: TGTGCCAGCAGAAGTCCCAGGGGACTCTACGAGCAGTACTTC.

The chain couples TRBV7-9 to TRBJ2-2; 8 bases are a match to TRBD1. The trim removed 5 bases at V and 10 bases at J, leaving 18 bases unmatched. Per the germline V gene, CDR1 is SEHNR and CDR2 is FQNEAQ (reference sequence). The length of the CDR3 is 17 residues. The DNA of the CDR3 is TGTGCCAGCAGCCTAGGGCCCCGGGGACAGGTGTCCCCGGAGCTGTTTTTT. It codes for CASSLGPRGQVSPELFF. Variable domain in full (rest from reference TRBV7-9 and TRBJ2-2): DTGVSQNPRHKITKRGQNVTFRCDPISEHNRLYWYRQTLGQGPEFLTYFQNEAQLEKSRLLSDRFSAERPKGSFSTLEIQRTEQGDSAMYLCASSLGPRGQVSPELFFGEGSRLTVL.

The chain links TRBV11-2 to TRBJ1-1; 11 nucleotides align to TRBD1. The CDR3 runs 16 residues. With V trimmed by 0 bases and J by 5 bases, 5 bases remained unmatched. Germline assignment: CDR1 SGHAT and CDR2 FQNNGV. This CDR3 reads CASSLDPGQGATEAFF. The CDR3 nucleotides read TGTGCCAGCAGCTTAGACCCCGGACAGGGGGCGACTGAAGCTTTCTTT.

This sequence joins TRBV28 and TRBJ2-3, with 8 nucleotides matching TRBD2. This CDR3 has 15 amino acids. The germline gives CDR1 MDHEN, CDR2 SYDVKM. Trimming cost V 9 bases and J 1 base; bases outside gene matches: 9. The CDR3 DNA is TGTGCCAGTCATGGAGCGGGGGCCGGCACAGATACGCAGTATTTT. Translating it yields CASHGAGAGTDTQYF.

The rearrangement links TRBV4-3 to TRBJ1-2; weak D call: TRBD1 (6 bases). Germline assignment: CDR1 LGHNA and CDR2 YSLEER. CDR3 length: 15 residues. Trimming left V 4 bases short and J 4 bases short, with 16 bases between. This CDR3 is CASSPIGGPSYGYTF. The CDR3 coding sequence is TGCGCCAGCAGCCCAATCGGGGGGCCCAGCTATGGCTACACCTTC.